These 11 T cell receptor beta chains came from one sample sequenced in a study of blood T cell repertoires in COVID-19. The method was immunoSEQ multiplex PCR; TCRdb's version includes in-frame clones alone and lacks a portion of them. The sample shows about 230,000 clones, approximately 85% of them seen only once. The sequencing input was peripheral blood. These receptors were obtained from a man aged 35 to 55 with acute or convalescent COVID-19.

The CDR3 loop is CASSRDRYTEAFF. DNA for the CDR3: TGTGCCAGCAGTCGTGACAGGTACACTGAAGCTTTCTTT. The V and J genes are TRBV6-2 or TRBV6-3 and TRBJ1-1; a possible D gene is TRBD1 (6 bases). Germline assignment: CDR1 MNHEY and CDR2 SVGEGT. The CDR3 has 13 residues. Deletions cut 5 bases from V and 3 bases from J, with 10 bases between.

The gene calls are TRBV18 and TRBJ2-7; a weak D match, TRBD1 (8 bases). The germline V and J ends were trimmed by 2 bases and 2 bases, with 34 bases remaining between them. This CDR3 contains 22 residues. Germline CDR1 is KGHSH and CDR2 is LQKENI. The CDR3 protein is CASSPMWIKGAKQGGSTYEQYF. The CDR3 DNA reads TGTGCCAGCTCACCAATGTGGATTAAGGGAGCGAAACAGGGGGGGAGTACCTACGAGCAGTACTTC.

The chain carries TRBV28 and TRBJ2-1, with 8 bases that match TRBD2. Germline V CDR1 and CDR2: MDHEN, SYDVKM. The ends lost 6 bases at V and 4 bases at J; junction bases unmatched: 8. The CDR3 extends over 15 amino acids. The CDR3 here is CASRLAGGSYNEQFF. CDR3 bases: TGTGCCAGCAGACTGGCGGGGGGTTCGTACAATGAGCAGTTCTTC.

This chain links TRBV19 with TRBJ2-7; tentative D call: TRBD1 (5 bases). There are 15 residues in the CDR3. Germline lookup yields CDR1 LNHDA and CDR2 SQIVND (reference sequence). V shed 3 bases and J shed 1 base, with 13 bases lying between them. The CDR3 DNA reads TGTGCCAGTAGTATGTTGGGTGGGGCGTCCTACGAGCAGTACTTC. It translates to CASSMLGGASYEQYF. The complete variable domain, with remaining parts taken from reference TRBV19 and TRBJ2-7, reads DGGITQSPKYLFRKEGQNVTLSCEQNLNHDAMYWYRQDPGQGLRLIYYSQIVNDFQKGDIAEGYSVSREKKESFPLTVTSAQKNPTAFYLCASSMLGGASYEQYFGPGTRLTVT.

This clone was counted once. V and J are TRBV28 and TRBJ1-2; possible D gene TRBD1, 5 bases. The CDR3 has 12 amino acids. V gave up 4 bases and J gave up 7 bases, with 10 bases separating them. Germline CDR1 is MDHEN and CDR2 is SYDVKM. The CDR3 nucleotides are TGTGCCAGCAGTTCGACAGTTACTGGCTACACCTTC. Translation gives CASSSTVTGYTF.

With respect to this clone: Other DNA sequences in this sample translate to the same CDR3. The chain carries TRBV7-3 and TRBJ2-1; 9 bases align to TRBD1. Trimming removed 4 bases from V and 10 bases from J; junction bases left unmatched: 2. The CDR3 is made up of 12 amino acids. CDR1 and CDR2 (germline): SGHTA, FQGTGA. CDR3 in amino acids: CASSSDRGEQFF. DNA of the CDR3: TGTGCCAGCAGCTCCGACAGGGGGGAGCAGTTCTTC.

The chain couples TRBV6-5 to TRBJ1-5; possible D gene TRBD1, 5 bases. This CDR3 is built from 15 residues. In germline, CDR1 is MNHEY, CDR2 SVGAGI. The germline V and J ends were trimmed by 6 bases and 5 bases, with 17 bases remaining between them. The CDR3 DNA sequence: TGTGCCAGCAGCCTATCAGACAGTCCCGATCAGCCCCAGCATTTT. Translating gives CASSLSDSPDQPQHF.

This chain joins TRBV13 and TRBJ1-3, with TRBD1 matching 11 bases. J gave up 1 base and V 7 bases, and 12 bases lay outside the gene matches. Germline loops: CDR1 PRHDT, CDR2 FYEKMQ (reference sequence). The CDR3 sequence is 18 residues long. The CDR3 sequence is CASTDRTGGPSSGNTIYF. The CDR3 coding sequence is TGTGCCAGCACCGATAGGACAGGGGGCCCGAGTTCTGGAAACACCATATATTTT.

This sequence joins TRBV10-3 and TRBJ2-7, with 9 bases matching TRBD1. This CDR3 comprises 14 residues. V was clipped by 7 bases and J by 4 bases; unmatched bases: 8. CDR1 is ENHRY, CDR2 SYGVKD, per germline. CDR3 amino acids: CAIKVDRGRYEQYF. Here the CDR3 DNA reads TGTGCCATCAAGGTGGACAGGGGCAGGTACGAGCAGTACTTC.

The CDR3 nucleotides read TGTGCCAGCAGCTTGGATCCGGCACAGCCTAACTATGGCTACACCTTC. Translation: CASSLDPAQPNYGYTF. The chain carries TRBV5-4 and TRBJ1-2; D unclear. The CDR3 totals 16 residues. V dropped 0 bases and J dropped 0 bases, with 12 bases sitting between them. The germline V gene has CDR1 SGHNT and CDR2 YYREEE (reference sequence).

The chain has TRBV7-9 and TRBJ2-2, with 9 bases lining up with TRBD1. Germline CDR1 reads SEHNR; CDR2 reads FQNEAQ (reference sequence). The CDR3 is 16 amino acids. V shed 5 bases, J shed 4 bases, and the junction held 8 bases outside the gene matches. The CDR3: CASSEPGTGFTGELFF. In DNA form, the CDR3 reads TGTGCCAGCAGCGAGCCCGGGACAGGGTTCACCGGGGAGCTGTTTTTT.